This T cell receptor (beta chain) was retrieved from a study of blood T cell repertoires in COVID-19. TCRdb's table, derived via immunoSEQ multiplex PCR, lists solely in-frame clones and lacks some. The repertoire holds about 59,000 clones, roughly 88% seen once, with approximately 18% in the top ten. The CDR3 extends over 13 amino acids. Germline V gene lookup returns CDR1 SGHAT and CDR2 FQNNGV. V was cut by 8 bases and J by 1 base, with 11 bases left in between. The sequencing input was peripheral blood. This chain links TRBV11-2 with TRBJ2-5, with TRBD2 as a possible D gene (6 bases). This clonotype was obtained from an elderly woman with active COVID-19. CDR3 residues: CASQRGVQETQYF. The CDR3, as DNA: TGTGCCAGCCAGCGCGGGGTCCAAGAGACCCAGTACTTC.